This TCR beta chain originates from a study of human T cells and chemical hapten exposure. Across the study: Upper inner arm skin measuring roughly 2 cm by roughly 2 cm received 2% DPC for sensitization. Largely, small differences in pooled library volume made per-sample TCR yields vary.

The V segment lost 4 bases and the J segment 1 base; nucleotides outside the gene matches: 5. CDR1 and CDR2 (germline): KGHSH, LQKENI. The length of the CDR3 is 15 residues. This clonotype has ten or more counts. Authors' processing steps: Sequenced samples showed a median of around 91,000 TCRs each, with counts running from approximately 20,000 to 700,000. In TCRdb, the RACE reads were re-called with MiXCR into one record per CDR3 protein. These V and J calls derive from TCRdb rather than the authors' analysis. Of about 40,000 distinct CDR3 sequences in the sample, approximately 3.4% were seen once. Time point: patch test 2, 6 weeks after DPC sensitization. The treatment: therapeutic diphenylcyclopropenone sensitization with weekly scalp DPC.

This chain links TRBV18 with TRBJ2-3, with 7 positions matching TRBD1. This sample comprised whole blood, obtained in connection with sensitization to the hapten diphenylcyclopropenone (DPC). This TCR came from a man aged 40-49 years with alopecia areata. Some clones in this sample may be carry-over from other donors' samples. The DNA for the CDR3 is TGTGCCAGCTCACTCGTCCAGGGGGGCACAGATACGCAGTATTTT. This codes for CASSLVQGGTDTQYF.